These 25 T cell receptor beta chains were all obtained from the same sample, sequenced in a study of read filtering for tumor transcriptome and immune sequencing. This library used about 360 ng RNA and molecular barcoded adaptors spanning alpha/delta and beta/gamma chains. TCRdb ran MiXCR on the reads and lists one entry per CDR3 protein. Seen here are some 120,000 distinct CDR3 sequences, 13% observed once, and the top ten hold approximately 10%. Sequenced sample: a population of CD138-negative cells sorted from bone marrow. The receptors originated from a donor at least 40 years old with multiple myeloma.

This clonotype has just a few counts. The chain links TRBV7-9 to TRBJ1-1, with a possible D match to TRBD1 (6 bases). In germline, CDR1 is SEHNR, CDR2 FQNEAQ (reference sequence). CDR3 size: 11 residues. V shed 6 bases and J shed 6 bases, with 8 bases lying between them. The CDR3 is CASRGTSEAFF. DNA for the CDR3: TGTGCCAGCAGAGGGACATCTGAAGCTTTCTTT.

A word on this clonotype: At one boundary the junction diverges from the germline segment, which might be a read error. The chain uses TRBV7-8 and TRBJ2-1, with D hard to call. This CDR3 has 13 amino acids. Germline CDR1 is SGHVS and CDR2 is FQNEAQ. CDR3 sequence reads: CASILSRLTERFF. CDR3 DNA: TGTGCCAGCATCTTAAGTAGGTTAACTGAGCGGTTCTTC.

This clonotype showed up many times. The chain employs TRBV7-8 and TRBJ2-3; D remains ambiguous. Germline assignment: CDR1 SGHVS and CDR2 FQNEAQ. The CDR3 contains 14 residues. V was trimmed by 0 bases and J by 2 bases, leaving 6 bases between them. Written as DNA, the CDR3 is TGTGCCAGCAGCTTAGCCAGGACCACAGATACGCAGTATTTT. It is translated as CASSLARTTDTQYF. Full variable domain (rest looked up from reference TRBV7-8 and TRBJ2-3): GAGVSQSPRYKVAKRGQDVALRCDPISGHVSLFWYQQALGQGPEFLTYFQNEAQLDKSGLPSDRFFAERPEGSVSTLKIQRTQQEDSAVYLCASSLARTTDTQYFGPGTRLTVL.

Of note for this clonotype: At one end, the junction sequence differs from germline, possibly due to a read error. CDR3 in amino acids: CASSLTGGNSPLRF. In DNA form, the CDR3 reads TGTGCCAGCAGCCTCACGGGGGGTAATTCACCCCTCCGCTTT. The chain combines TRBV11-2 with TRBJ1-6; perhaps TRBD1 as D (5 bases). The CDR3 covers 14 residues. Germline CDR1 is SGHAT and CDR2 is FQNNGV. The full variable domain, its missing parts supplied by reference TRBV11-2 and TRBJ1-6, is EAGVAQSPRYKIIEKRQSVAFWCNPISGHATLYWYQQILGQGPKLLIQFQNNGVVDDSQLPKDRFSAERLKGVDSTLKIQPAKLEDSAVYLCASSLTGGNSPLRFGNGTRLTVT.

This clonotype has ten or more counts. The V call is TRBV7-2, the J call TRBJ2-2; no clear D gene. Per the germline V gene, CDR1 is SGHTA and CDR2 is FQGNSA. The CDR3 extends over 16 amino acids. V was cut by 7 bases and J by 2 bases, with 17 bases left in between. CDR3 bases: TGTGCCAGCATCTTCACCAGTTCCGTAAACACCGGGGAGCTGTTTTTT. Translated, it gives CASIFTSSVNTGELFF.

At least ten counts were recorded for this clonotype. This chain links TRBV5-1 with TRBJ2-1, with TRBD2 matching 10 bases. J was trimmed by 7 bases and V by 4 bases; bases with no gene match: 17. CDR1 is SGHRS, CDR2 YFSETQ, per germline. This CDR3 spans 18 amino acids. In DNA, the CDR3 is TGCGCCAGCAGCACAAGGACTAGCGGAAACTCTTTAATGAATGAGCAGTTCTTC. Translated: CASSTRTSGNSLMNEQFF.

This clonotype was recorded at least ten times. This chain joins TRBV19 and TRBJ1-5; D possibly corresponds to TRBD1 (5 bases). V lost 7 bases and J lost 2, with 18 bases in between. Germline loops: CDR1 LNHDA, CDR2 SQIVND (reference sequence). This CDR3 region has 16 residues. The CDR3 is CASTRGAEYGNQPQHF. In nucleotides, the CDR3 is TGTGCCAGTACCCGAGGGGCAGAATATGGCAATCAGCCCCAGCATTTT.

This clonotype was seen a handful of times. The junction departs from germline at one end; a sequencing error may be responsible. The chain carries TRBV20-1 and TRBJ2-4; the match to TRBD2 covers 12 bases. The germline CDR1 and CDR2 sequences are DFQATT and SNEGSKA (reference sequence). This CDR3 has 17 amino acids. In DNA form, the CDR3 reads TGCAGTGCGCTCCCTAGCGGGGGGGCCCTGGCCAAAAACACTCAGTACTTC. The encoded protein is CSALPSGGALAKNTQYF.

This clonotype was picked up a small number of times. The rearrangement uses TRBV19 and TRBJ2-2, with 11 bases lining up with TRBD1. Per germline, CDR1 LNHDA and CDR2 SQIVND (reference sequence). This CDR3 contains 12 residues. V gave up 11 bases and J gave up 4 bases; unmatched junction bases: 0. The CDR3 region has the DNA TGTGCCGGGACAGGGGGCACCGGGGAGCTGTTTTTT. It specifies CAGTGGTGELFF.

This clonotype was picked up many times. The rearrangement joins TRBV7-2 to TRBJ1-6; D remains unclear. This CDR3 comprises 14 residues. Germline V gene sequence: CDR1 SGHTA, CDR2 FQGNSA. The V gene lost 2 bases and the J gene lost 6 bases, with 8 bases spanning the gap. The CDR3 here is CASSLRSLNSPLHF. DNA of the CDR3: TGTGCCAGCAGCTTACGCAGTCTTAATTCACCCCTCCACTTT.

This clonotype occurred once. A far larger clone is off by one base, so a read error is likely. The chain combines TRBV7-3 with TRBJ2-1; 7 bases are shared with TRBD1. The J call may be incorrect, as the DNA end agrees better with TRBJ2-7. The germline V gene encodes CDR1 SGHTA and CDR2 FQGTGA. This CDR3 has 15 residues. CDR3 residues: CASTPQGESNNEQYF. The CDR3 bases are TGTGCCAGCACCCCCCAGGGGGAATCGAACAATGAGCAGTACTTC.

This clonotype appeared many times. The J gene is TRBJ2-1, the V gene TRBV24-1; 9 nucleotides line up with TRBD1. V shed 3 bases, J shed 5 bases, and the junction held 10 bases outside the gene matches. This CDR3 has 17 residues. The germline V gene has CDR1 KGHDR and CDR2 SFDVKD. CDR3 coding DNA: TGTGCCACCAGTGATCCAGCCGGGACAGGGCGCGACAATGAGCAGTTCTTC. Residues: CATSDPAGTGRDNEQFF.

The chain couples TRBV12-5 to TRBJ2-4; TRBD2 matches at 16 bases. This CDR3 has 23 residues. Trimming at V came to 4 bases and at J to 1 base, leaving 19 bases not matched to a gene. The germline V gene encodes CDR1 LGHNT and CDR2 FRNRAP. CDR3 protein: CASGSRYPPGLAGGPWAKNIQYF. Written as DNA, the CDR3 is TGTGCTAGTGGTTCACGCTACCCCCCGGGACTAGCGGGAGGGCCGTGGGCCAAAAACATTCAGTACTTC. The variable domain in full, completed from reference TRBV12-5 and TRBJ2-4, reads DARVTQTPRHKVTEMGQEVTMRCQPILGHNTVFWYRQTMMQGLELLAYFRNRAPLDDSGMPKDRFSAEMPDATLATLKIQPSEPRDSAVYFCASGSRYPPGLAGGPWAKNIQYFGAGTRLSVL.

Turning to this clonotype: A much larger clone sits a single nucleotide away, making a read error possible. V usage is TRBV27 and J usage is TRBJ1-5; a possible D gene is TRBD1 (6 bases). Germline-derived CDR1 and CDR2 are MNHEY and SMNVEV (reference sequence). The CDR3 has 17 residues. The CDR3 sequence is CASSFAAGAVSDQPQHF. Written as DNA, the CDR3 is TGTGCCAGCAGTTTCGCCGCGGGGGCCGTTAGCGATCAGCCCCAGCATTTT.

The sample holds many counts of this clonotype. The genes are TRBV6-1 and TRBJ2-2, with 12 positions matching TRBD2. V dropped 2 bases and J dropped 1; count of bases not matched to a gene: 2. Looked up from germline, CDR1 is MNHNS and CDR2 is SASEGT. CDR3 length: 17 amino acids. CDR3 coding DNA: TGTGCCAGCAGTGAACTAGCGGGGGGGATGAACACCGGGGAGCTGTTTTTT. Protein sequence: CASSELAGGMNTGELFF.

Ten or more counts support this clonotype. The CDR3 bases are TGCAGCGTTGGAAGCGGGGAGGACGACAATGAGCAGTTCTTC. Translated: CSVGSGEDDNEQFF. This rearrangement joins TRBV29-1 to TRBJ2-1, with 7 bases fitting TRBD2. J gave up 5 bases and V 4 bases, and 8 bases lay outside the gene matches. Looked up from germline, CDR1 is SQVTM and CDR2 is ANQGSEA. The CDR3 loop spans 14 amino acids.

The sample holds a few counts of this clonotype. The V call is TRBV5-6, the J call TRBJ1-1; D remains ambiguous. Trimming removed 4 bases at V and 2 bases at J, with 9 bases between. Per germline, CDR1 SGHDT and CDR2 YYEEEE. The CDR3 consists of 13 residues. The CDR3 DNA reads TGTGCCAGCAGCCCCCCGGTAAACACTGAAGCTTTCTTT. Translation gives CASSPPVNTEAFF.

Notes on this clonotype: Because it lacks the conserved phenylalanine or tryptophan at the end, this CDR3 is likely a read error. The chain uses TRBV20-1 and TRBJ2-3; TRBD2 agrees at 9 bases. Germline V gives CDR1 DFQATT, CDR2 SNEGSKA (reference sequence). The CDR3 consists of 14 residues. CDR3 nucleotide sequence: TGCAGCGCTCTAGCGGGAAAGGGCGCAGATACGCAGTATATT. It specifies CSALAGKGADTQYI.

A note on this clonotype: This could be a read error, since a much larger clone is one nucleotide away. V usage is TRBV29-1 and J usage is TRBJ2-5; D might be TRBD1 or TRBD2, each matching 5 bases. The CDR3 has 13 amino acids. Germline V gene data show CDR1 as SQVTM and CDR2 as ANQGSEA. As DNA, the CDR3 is TGCAGCGTTGGGGGGAGTGGAGAAGAGGCCCAGTACTTC. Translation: CSVGGSGEEAQYF.

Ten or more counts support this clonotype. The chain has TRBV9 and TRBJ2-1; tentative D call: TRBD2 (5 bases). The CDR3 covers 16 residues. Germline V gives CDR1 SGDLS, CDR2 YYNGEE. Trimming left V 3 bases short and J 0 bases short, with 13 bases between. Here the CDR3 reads CASSAIASDSYNEQFF. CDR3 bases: TGTGCCAGCAGCGCAATAGCGAGTGACTCCTACAATGAGCAGTTCTTC. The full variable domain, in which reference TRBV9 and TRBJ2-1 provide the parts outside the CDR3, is DSGVTQTPKHLITATGQRVTLRCSPRSGDLSVYWYQQSLDQGLQFLIQYYNGEERAKGNILERFSAQQFPDLHSELNLSSLELGDSALYFCASSAIASDSYNEQFFGPGTRLTVL.

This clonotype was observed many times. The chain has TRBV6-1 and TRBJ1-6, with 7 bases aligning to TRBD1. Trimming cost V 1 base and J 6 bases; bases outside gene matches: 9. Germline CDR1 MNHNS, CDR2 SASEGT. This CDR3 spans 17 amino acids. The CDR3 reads CASSEGSTGYSNSPLHF. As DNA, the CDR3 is TGTGCCAGCAGTGAAGGCTCGACAGGGTATAGTAATTCACCCCTCCACTTT.

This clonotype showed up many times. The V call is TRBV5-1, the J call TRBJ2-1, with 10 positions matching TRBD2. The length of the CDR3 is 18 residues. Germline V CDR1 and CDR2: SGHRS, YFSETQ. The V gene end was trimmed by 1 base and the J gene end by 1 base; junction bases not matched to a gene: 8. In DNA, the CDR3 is TGCGCCAGCAGCTTGAGGGTTAGCGGGGGGACTTCCTACAATGAGCAGTTCTTC. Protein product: CASSLRVSGGTSYNEQFF.

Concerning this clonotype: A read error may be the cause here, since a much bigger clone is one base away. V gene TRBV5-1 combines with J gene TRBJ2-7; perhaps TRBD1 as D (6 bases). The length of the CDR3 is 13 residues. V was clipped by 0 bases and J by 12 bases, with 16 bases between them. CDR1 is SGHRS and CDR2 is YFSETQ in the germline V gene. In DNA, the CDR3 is TGCGCCAGCAGCTTGGAGGGCAGGGGAAAAGCGTACTTC. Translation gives CASSLEGRGKAYF.

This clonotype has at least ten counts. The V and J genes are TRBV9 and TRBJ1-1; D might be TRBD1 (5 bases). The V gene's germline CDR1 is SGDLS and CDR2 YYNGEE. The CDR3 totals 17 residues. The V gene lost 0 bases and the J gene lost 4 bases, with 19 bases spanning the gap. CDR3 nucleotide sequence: TGTGCCAGCAGCGTAGGCTTATGGCCGCAGGGAACCACTGAAGCTTTCTTT. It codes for CASSVGLWPQGTTEAFF.

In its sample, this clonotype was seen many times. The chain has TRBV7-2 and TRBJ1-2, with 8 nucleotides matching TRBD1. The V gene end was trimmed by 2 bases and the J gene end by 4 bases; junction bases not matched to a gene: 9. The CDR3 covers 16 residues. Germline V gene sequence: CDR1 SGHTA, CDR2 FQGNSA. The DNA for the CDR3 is TGTGCCAGCAGCTTAAGTGGGGACAGGTCATCCTATGGCTACACCTTC. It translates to CASSLSGDRSSYGYTF.